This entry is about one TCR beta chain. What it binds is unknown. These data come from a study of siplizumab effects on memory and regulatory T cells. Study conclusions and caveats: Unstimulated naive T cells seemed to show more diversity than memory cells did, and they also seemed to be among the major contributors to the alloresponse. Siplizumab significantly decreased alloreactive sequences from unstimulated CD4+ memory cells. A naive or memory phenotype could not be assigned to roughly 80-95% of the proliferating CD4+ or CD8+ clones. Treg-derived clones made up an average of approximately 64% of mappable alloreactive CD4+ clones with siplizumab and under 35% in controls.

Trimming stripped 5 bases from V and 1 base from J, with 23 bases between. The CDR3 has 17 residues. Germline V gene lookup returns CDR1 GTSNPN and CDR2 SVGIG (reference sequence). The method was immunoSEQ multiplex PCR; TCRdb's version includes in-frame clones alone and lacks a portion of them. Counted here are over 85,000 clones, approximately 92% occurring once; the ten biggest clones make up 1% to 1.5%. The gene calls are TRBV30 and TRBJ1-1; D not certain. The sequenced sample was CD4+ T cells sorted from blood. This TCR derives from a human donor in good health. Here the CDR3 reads CAWVEYSNSFTNTEAFF. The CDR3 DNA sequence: TGTGCCTGGGTCGAGTATTCAAACAGCTTTACGAACACTGAAGCTTTCTTT.